One and the same sample provided the 26 T cell receptor beta chains below, sequenced in a study of post-analysis software for immune sequencing data. The study, taken as a whole, reports: Roughly 5 TRBV segments occurring more often in patients than controls included TRBV5-6, TRBV5-1 and TRBV20-1.

These TCRs are of unknown antigen specificity. The library was made from cDNA and included unique molecular identifiers. One entry per CDR3 protein results from TCRdb running MiXCR on the PCR reads. The sample carries roughly 800,000 distinct CDR3 sequences, just under 30% recorded once. Material for sequencing was blood. The receptors were gathered from a girl aged 10 to 17 with multiple sclerosis.

The CDR3: CASSLAPDRQADTQYF. CDR3 DNA sequence: TGCGCCAGCAGCTTGGCCCCCGACAGGCAGGCAGATACGCAGTATTTT. V and J are TRBV5-1 and TRBJ2-3, with a tentative D call TRBD1 (6 bases). V lost 0 bases to trimming and J lost 4 bases, with 15 bases between them. CDR3 size: 16 residues. CDR1 and CDR2 (germline): SGHRS, YFSETQ.

The chain is built from TRBV5-1 and TRBJ2-1, with TRBD2 identical over 9 bases. V lost 2 bases and J lost 5; bases outside the gene matches: 11. The CDR3 contains 17 residues. The germline V gene has CDR1 SGHRS and CDR2 YFSETQ. The CDR3 is CASSLYAGGIRHNEQFF. CDR3 nucleotide sequence: TGCGCCAGCAGCTTATATGCGGGGGGGATCCGGCACAATGAGCAGTTCTTC.

The chain has TRBV5-6 and TRBJ2-5, with 8 bases matching TRBD1. Germline V gene data show CDR1 as SGHDT and CDR2 as YYEEEE. The junction had 11 bases not matched to a gene; V was cut back by 1 base and J by 3 bases. This CDR3 comprises 17 residues. The CDR3 loop is CASSLFLRGTGKETQYF. CDR3 coding DNA: TGTGCCAGCAGCTTGTTTCTTAGGGGGACAGGAAAAGAGACCCAGTACTTC. Based on the CDR3 plus reference TRBV5-6 and TRBJ2-5, the full variable domain is DAGVTQSPTHLIKTRGQQVTLRCSPKSGHDTVSWYQQALGQGPQFIFQYYEEEERQRGNFPDRFSGHQFPNYSSELNVNALLLGDSALYLCASSLFLRGTGKETQYFGPGTRLLVL.

The rearrangement uses TRBV24-1 and TRBJ2-6; D unresolved. V was clipped by 7 bases and J by 0 bases, with 0 bases between them. The length of the CDR3 is 12 residues. Germline assignment: CDR1 KGHDR and CDR2 SFDVKD. The CDR3 sequence is CATSSGANVLTF. CDR3 nucleotide sequence: TGTGCCACCAGCTCTGGGGCCAACGTCCTGACTTTC.

This clonotype was picked up a small number of times. The chain joins TRBV11-2 to TRBJ2-7; possibly TRBD2 for D (6 bases). Trimming pared 7 bases from V and 3 bases from J, leaving 19 bases between. CDR1 and CDR2 from the germline V gene are SGHAT and FQNNGV. The CDR3 contains 15 residues. The CDR3 bases are TGTGCCAGCACCGATTTTAGCGGAGGGAGCTACGAGCAGTACTTC. Its protein is CASTDFSGGSYEQYF. Full variable domain (missing parts from reference TRBV11-2 and TRBJ2-7): EAGVAQSPRYKIIEKRQSVAFWCNPISGHATLYWYQQILGQGPKLLIQFQNNGVVDDSQLPKDRFSAERLKGVDSTLKIQPAKLEDSAVYLCASTDFSGGSYEQYFGPGTRLTVT.

The gene calls are TRBV5-1 and TRBJ1-5; D call uncertain. Trimming pared 4 bases from V and 2 bases from J, leaving 10 bases between. The length of the CDR3 is 14 residues. CDR1 and CDR2 from the germline V gene are SGHRS and YFSETQ. CDR3 loop: CASSPDVGNQPQHF. The CDR3 coding sequence is TGCGCCAGCAGCCCGGACGTGGGCAATCAGCCCCAGCATTTT. The full variable domain, with the rest looked up from reference TRBV5-1 and TRBJ1-5, is KAGVTQTPRYLIKTRGQQVTLSCSPISGHRSVSWYQQTPGQGLQFLFEYFSETQRNKGNFPGRFSGRQFSNSRSEMNVSTLELGDSALYLCASSPDVGNQPQHFGDGTRLSIL.

The V call is TRBV24-1, the J call TRBJ2-5, with unresolved D. V dropped 2 bases and J dropped 1 base, with 10 bases sitting between them. The CDR3 sequence is 15 residues long. Per the germline V gene, CDR1 is KGHDR and CDR2 is SFDVKD. The chain's CDR3 is CATSDSVPTQETQYF. The CDR3 region has the DNA TGTGCCACCAGTGATTCCGTACCTACCCAAGAGACCCAGTACTTC.

This clonotype has just a few counts. This CDR3 is CSARGAGGSGPYEQYF. The DNA of the CDR3 is TGCAGTGCTAGAGGCGCTGGCGGGAGTGGGCCCTACGAGCAGTACTTC. The V call is TRBV20-1, the J call TRBJ2-7; 7 nucleotides agree with TRBD2. Germline-derived CDR1 and CDR2 are DFQATT and SNEGSKA (reference sequence). Trimming at V came to 1 base and at J to 2 bases, leaving 11 bases not matched to a gene. The CDR3 has 16 amino acids.

This clonotype showed up just once. A junction boundary mismatches the germline segment, possibly from a read error. The rearrangement links TRBV5-6 to TRBJ2-7; a weak D match, TRBD2 (5 bases). The CDR3 is 15 amino acids. Per the germline V gene, CDR1 is SGHDT and CDR2 is YYEEEE. In DNA form, the CDR3 reads TGTGCCGGCAGCTTGCGACGGCTAGCTTTCTACGAGCAGTACTTC. It specifies CAGSLRRLAFYEQYF.

The table lists this clonotype with many counts. The J gene is TRBJ1-2, the V gene TRBV7-9; D unclear. Germline loops: CDR1 SEHNR, CDR2 FQNEAQ (reference sequence). The CDR3 totals 11 residues. V lost 5 bases to trimming and J lost 4 bases, with 5 bases between them. CDR3 DNA sequence: TGTGCCAGCAGCCCAGGCTATGGCTACACCTTC. Protein sequence: CASSPGYGYTF.

This clonotype was detected once. The chain is built from TRBV20-1 and TRBJ2-1, with 12 bases aligning to TRBD2. Germline V CDR1 and CDR2: DFQATT, SNEGSKA (reference sequence). The CDR3 totals 15 residues. V shed 6 bases and J 5 bases; nucleotides not matched to a gene: 8. Here the CDR3 reads CSAPRTSGENNEQFF. DNA of the CDR3: TGCAGTGCGCCACGGACTAGCGGGGAAAACAATGAGCAGTTCTTC.

This clonotype was found a few times. The gene calls are TRBV7-2 and TRBJ2-1; perhaps TRBD2 as D (5 bases). CDR1 and CDR2 from the germline V gene are SGHTA and FQGNSA. The CDR3 contains 14 residues. V was trimmed by 5 bases and J by 1 base, leaving 9 bases between them. CDR3 sequence reads: CASSPERSYNEQFF. CDR3 coding DNA: TGTGCCAGCAGCCCGGAGCGGTCCTACAATGAGCAGTTCTTC.

The chain has TRBV24-1 and TRBJ2-1; TRBD2 is a possible D gene (5 bases). V lost 6 bases and J 5 bases, leaving 13 bases between the germline ends. Germline CDR1 reads KGHDR; CDR2 reads SFDVKD. There are 14 residues in the CDR3. The CDR3 coding sequence is TGTGCCACCAGTCCGCCGGTGGGAGACAATGAGCAGTTCTTC. Its translation is CATSPPVGDNEQFF.

This chain uses TRBV5-8 with TRBJ1-5; no reliable D call. CDR1 is SGHTS and CDR2 is YDEGEE in the germline V gene. This CDR3 has 12 residues. Trimming stripped 5 bases from V and 3 bases from J, with 6 bases between. For the CDR3, the DNA is TGTGCCAGCAGTGTTGACAATCAGCCCCAGCATTTT. This codes for CASSVDNQPQHF. The entire variable domain, with the rest obtained from reference TRBV5-8 and TRBJ1-5, is as follows: EAGVTQSPTHLIKTRGQQATLRCSPISGHTSVYWYQQALGLGLQFLLWYDEGEERNRGNFPPRFSGRQFPNYSSELNVNALELEDSALYLCASSVDNQPQHFGDGTRLSIL.

This chain joins TRBV20-1 and TRBJ1-1; tentative D call: TRBD1 (6 bases). This CDR3 has 14 amino acids. With 1 base removed from V and 5 bases from J, the gap between germline ends came to 14 bases. The V gene's germline CDR1 is DFQATT and CDR2 SNEGSKA (reference sequence). The DNA for the CDR3 is TGCAGTGCTAGAGTGCCAGGGGCGGGTACTGAAGCTTTCTTT. It is translated as CSARVPGAGTEAFF.

This clonotype was seen at least ten times. V usage is TRBV12-3 or TRBV12-4 and J usage is TRBJ1-2, with TRBD1 as a possible D gene (6 bases). Deletions cut 5 bases from V and 4 bases from J, with 11 bases between. The CDR3 is 13 amino acids. CDR3 coding DNA: TGTGCCAGCAGTCCCGGGACAAGCTATGGCTACACCTTC. Amino acids: CASSPGTSYGYTF.

V usage is TRBV12-3 or TRBV12-4 and J usage is TRBJ2-7; 8 bases fit TRBD2. V lost 8 bases, J lost 6 bases, and 3 bases stayed unmatched. The CDR3 is 11 amino acids. The chain's CDR3 is CASGSGIEQYF. The DNA for the CDR3 is TGTGCCAGCGGTAGCGGGATCGAGCAGTACTTC.

The chain joins TRBV5-1 to TRBJ2-5, with unresolved D. The V end was cut by 5 bases, the J end by 0 bases, with 14 bases between. This CDR3 spans 15 amino acids. The germline gives CDR1 SGHRS, CDR2 YFSETQ. The CDR3 nucleotides read TGCGCCAGCAGTCCAAGGCCCAGGTACCAAGAGACCCAGTACTTC. It translates to CASSPRPRYQETQYF.

This clonotype has a handful of counts. This chain uses TRBV20-1 with TRBJ2-1, with TRBD1 matching 10 bases. Germline V lookup: CDR1 DFQATT, CDR2 SNEGSKA (reference sequence). This CDR3 has 15 amino acids. The V and J ends lost 3 bases and 7 bases, in that order; junction bases with no gene match: 9. In nucleotides, the CDR3 is TGCAGTGCTAGGGTCTGGGGACAGGGGATAAATGAGCAGTTCTTC. Amino acids: CSARVWGQGINEQFF.

The CDR3 reads CASKDRGTQTYEQYF. The CDR3 DNA is TGTGCCAGTAAGGACCGGGGGACACAGACCTACGAGCAGTACTTC. The chain couples TRBV19 to TRBJ2-7; D tentatively reads TRBD1 or TRBD2 (6 bases each). The V end lost 7 bases, the J end lost 2 bases, and 18 bases lay between the germline ends. The CDR3 spans 15 residues. CDR1 and CDR2 (germline): LNHDA, SQIVND (reference sequence).

This clonotype was observed a handful of times. One end of the junction does not line up with germline, which may come from a read error. The V and J genes are TRBV6-1 and TRBJ2-5, with D unresolved. Germline V gives CDR1 MNHNS, CDR2 SASEGT. This CDR3 is 12 amino acids long. The CDR3 DNA is TGTGCCAGCAATGAAGCATCGGGGACCCAGTACTTC. This gives the protein CASNEASGTQYF.

Regarding this clonotype: A junction end diverges from the germline sequence, so it may reflect a read error. The rearrangement links TRBV6-4 to TRBJ1-2; D possibly corresponds to TRBD1 (6 bases). The CDR3 sequence is 14 residues long. Germline CDR1 reads MRHNA; CDR2 reads SNTAGT. The CDR3 DNA is TGTGCCATCAGTACCGGGACATCTAACTATGGCTACACCTTC. Amino acid sequence: CAISTGTSNYGYTF.

This clonotype was found a few times. The rearrangement uses TRBV7-8 and TRBJ2-5; no reliable D call. V lost 0 bases and J 11 bases, leaving 10 bases between the germline ends. The CDR3 contains 12 residues. The germline V gene encodes CDR1 SGHVS and CDR2 FQNEAQ. This CDR3 reads CASSLAAGPQYF. The CDR3, as DNA: TGTGCCAGCAGCTTAGCGGCAGGTCCACAGTACTTC.

The chain couples TRBV6-5 to TRBJ2-3; 9 bases agree with TRBD1. Trimming took 6 bases from V and 4 from J; bases not matched to a gene: 8. The germline CDR1 and CDR2 sequences are MNHEY and SVGAGI. This CDR3 spans 15 amino acids. The CDR3 is CASSPGDRVPDTQYF. CDR3 coding DNA: TGTGCCAGCAGCCCGGGGGACAGGGTCCCAGATACGCAGTATTTT.

The chain uses TRBV6-6 and TRBJ2-7; TRBD1 matches 8 bases. V lost 11 bases, J lost 6 bases, and 12 bases stayed unmatched. Germline loops: CDR1 MNHNY, CDR2 SVGAGI (reference sequence). The CDR3 consists of 13 residues. The CDR3 DNA sequence: TGTGCCCGCCTGCGGACAGGGAGACCCGAGCAGTACTTC. Translated, it gives CARLRTGRPEQYF.

The chain joins TRBV6-5 to TRBJ1-2; no reliable D call. V was pared by 6 bases and J by 4 bases, with 12 bases between. This CDR3 has 13 residues. Germline values: CDR1 MNHEY, CDR2 SVGAGI. The CDR3 nucleotides are TGTGCCAGCAGCCAACCGGGCTCCTATGGCTACACCTTC. Residues: CASSQPGSYGYTF.